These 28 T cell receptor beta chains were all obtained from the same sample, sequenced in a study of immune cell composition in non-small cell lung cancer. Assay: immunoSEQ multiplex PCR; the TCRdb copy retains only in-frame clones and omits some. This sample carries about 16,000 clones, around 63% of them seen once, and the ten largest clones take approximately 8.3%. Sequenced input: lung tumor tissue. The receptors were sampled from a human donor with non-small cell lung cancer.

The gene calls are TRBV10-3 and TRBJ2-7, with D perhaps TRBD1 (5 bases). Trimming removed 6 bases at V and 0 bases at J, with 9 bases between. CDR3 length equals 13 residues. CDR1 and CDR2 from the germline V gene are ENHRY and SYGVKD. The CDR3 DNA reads TGTGCCATCAGGGACACGACCTCCTACGAGCAGTACTTC. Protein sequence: CAIRDTTSYEQYF.

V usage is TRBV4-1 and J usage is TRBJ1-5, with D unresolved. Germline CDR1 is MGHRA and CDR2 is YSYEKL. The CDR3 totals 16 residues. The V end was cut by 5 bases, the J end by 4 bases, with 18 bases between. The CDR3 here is CASSVRHMVDNQPQHF. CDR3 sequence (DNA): TGCGCCAGCAGCGTCAGGCATATGGTGGATAATCAGCCCCAGCATTTT.

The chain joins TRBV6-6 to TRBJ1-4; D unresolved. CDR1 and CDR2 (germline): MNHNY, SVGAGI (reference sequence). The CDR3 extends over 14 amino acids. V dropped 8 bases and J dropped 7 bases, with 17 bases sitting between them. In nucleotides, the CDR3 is TGTGCCAGCGCCAGCGGAGGGCGAATTGAAAAACTGTTTTTT. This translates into CASASGGRIEKLFF.

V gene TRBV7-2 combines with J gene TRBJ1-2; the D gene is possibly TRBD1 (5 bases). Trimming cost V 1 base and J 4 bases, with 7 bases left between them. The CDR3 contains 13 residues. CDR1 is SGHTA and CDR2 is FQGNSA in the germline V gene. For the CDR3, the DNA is TGTGCCAGCAGCTTAGGACAGAGCTATGGCTACACCTTC. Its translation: CASSLGQSYGYTF.

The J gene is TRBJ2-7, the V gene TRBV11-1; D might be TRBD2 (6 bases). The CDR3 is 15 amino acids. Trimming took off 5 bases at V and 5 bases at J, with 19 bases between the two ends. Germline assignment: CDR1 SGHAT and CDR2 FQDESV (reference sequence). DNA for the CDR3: TGTGCCAGCAGCCACGGCGGGGCTATCAAAAACGAGCAGTACTTC. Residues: CASSHGGAIKNEQYF.

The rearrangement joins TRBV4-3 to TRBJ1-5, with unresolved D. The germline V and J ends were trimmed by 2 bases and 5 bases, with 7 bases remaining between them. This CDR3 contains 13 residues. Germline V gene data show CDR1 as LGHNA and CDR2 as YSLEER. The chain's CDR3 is CASSQSGYQPQHF. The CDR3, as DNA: TGCGCCAGCAGCCAATCGGGGTATCAGCCCCAGCATTTT.

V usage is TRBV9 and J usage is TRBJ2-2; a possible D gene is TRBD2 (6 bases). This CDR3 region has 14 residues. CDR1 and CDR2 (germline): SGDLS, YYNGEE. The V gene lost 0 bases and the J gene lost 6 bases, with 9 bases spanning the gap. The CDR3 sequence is CASSVGPGAGELFF. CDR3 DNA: TGTGCCAGCAGCGTAGGCCCGGGGGCCGGGGAGCTGTTTTTT.

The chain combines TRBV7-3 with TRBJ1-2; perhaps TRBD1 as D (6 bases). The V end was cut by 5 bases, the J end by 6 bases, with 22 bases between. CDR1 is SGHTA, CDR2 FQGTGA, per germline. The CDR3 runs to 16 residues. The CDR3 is CASSPGGGRGSDGYTF. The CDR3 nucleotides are TGTGCCAGCAGCCCCGGGGGGGGCAGGGGATCTGATGGCTACACCTTC.

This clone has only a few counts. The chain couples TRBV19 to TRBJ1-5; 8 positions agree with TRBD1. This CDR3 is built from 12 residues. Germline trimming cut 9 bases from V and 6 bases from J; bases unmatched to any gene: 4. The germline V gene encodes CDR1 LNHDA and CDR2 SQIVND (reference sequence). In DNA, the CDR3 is TGTGCCAGCCAAACAGGGGGTCAGCCCCAGCATTTT. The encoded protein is CASQTGGQPQHF.

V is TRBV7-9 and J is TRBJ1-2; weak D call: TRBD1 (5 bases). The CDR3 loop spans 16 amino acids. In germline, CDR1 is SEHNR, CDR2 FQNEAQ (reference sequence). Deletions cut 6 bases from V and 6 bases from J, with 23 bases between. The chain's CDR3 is CASSLAGPDQPDGYTF. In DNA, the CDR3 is TGTGCCAGCAGTCTGGCAGGGCCCGACCAACCCGATGGCTACACCTTC.

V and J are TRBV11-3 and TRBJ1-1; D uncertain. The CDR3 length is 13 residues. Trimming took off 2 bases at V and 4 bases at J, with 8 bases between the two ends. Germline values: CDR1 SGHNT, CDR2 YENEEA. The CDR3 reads CASSLSLFTEAFF. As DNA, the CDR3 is TGTGCCAGCAGCTTAAGCCTTTTCACTGAAGCTTTCTTT.

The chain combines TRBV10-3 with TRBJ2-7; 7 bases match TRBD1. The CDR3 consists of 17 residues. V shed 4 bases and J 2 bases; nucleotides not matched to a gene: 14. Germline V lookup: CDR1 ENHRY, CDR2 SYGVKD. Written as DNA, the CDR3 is TGTGCCATCAGTGGGGCGGACGTCCCGGGACAGACCTACGAGCAGTACTTC. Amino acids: CAISGADVPGQTYEQYF.

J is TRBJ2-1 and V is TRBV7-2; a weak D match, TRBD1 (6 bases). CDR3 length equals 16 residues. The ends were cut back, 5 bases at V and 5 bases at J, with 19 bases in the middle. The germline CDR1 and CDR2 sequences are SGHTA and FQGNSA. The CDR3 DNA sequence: TGTGCCAGCAGCACCTTTATGGGGGCAGTCAACAATGAGCAGTTCTTC. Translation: CASSTFMGAVNNEQFF.

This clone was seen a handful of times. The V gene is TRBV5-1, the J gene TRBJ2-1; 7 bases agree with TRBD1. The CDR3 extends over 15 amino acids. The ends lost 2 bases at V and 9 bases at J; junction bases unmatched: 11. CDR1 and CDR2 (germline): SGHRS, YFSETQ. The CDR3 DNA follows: TGCGCCAGCAGCTTCGGACAGGCGGCCTCTGGTGAGCAGTTCTTC. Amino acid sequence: CASSFGQAASGEQFF. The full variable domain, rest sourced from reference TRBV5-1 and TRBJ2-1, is KAGVTQTPRYLIKTRGQQVTLSCSPISGHRSVSWYQQTPGQGLQFLFEYFSETQRNKGNFPGRFSGRQFSNSRSEMNVSTLELGDSALYLCASSFGQAASGEQFFGPGTRLTVL.

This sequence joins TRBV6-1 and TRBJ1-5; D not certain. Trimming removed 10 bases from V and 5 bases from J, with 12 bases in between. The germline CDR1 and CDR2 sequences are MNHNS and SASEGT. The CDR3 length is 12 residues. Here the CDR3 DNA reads TGTGCCATCTCCCGGCGGGATCAGCCCCAGCATTTT. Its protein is CAISRRDQPQHF.

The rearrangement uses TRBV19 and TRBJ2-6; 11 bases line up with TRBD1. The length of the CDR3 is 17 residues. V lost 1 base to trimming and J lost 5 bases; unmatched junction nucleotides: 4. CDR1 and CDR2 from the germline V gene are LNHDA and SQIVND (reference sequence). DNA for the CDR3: TGTGCCAGTAGTATAGGGGACAGGGGGTTTAGGGCCAACGTCCTGACTTTC. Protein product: CASSIGDRGFRANVLTF.

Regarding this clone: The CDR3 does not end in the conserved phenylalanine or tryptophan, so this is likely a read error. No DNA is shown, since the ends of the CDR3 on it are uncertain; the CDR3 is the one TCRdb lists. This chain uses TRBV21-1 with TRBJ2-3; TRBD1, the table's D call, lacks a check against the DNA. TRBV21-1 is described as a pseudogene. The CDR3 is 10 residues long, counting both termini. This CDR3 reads CASSKPIRVR.

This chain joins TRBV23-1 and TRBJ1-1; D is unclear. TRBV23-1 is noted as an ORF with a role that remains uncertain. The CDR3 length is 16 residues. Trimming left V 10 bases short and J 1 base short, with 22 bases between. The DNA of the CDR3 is TGCGCCACTAATGAGAGGAGGCGGGGAGAGAACACTGAAGCTTTCTTT. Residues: CATNERRRGENTEAFF.

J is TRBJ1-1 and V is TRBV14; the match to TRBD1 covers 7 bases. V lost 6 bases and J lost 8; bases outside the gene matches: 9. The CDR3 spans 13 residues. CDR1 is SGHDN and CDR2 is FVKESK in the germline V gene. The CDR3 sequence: CASSRVDRAEAFF. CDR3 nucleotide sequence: TGTGCCAGCAGTCGGGTAGACAGGGCGGAAGCTTTCTTT. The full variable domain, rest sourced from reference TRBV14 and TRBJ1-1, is EAGVTQFPSHSVIEKGQTVTLRCDPISGHDNLYWYRRVMGKEIKFLLHFVKESKQDESGMPNNRFLAERTGGTYSTLKVQPAELEDSGVYFCASSRVDRAEAFFGQGTRLTVV.

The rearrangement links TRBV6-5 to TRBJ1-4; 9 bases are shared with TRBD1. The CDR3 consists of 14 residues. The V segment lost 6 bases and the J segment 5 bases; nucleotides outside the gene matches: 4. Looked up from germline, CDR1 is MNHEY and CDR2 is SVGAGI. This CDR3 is CASSPDRGNEKLFF. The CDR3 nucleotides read TGTGCCAGCAGCCCCGACAGGGGGAATGAAAAACTGTTTTTT.

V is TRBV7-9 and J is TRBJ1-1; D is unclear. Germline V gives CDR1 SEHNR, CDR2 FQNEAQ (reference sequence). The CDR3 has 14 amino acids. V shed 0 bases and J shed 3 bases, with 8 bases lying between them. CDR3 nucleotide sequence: TGTGCCAGCAGCTTAGCGAGAGGTGACACTGAAGCTTTCTTT. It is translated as CASSLARGDTEAFF.

CDR3 sequence (DNA): TGTGCCAGCAGCTTGGGGGTATCTAGGACTGAAGCTTTCTTT. Translation: CASSLGVSRTEAFF. The rearrangement uses TRBV5-5 and TRBJ1-1, with unresolved D. Germline V gives CDR1 SGHKS, CDR2 YYEKEE (reference sequence). Between the trimmed V and J ends, which lost 0 bases and 5 bases, there was a span of 11 bases. The CDR3 length is 14 residues.

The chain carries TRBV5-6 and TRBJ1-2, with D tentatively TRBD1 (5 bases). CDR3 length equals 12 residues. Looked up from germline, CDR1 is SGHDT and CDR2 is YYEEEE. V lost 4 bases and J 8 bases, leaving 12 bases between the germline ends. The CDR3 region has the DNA TGTGCCAGCAGCGCGGGGGGGAGGGGCTACACCTTC. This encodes CASSAGGRGYTF.

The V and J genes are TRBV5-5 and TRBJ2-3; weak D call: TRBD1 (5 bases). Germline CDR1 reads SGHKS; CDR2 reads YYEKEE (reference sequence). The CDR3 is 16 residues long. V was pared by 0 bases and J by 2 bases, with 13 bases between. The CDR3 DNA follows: TGTGCCAGCAGCTTGGATCCCCAGGGCTTCACAGATACGCAGTATTTT. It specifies CASSLDPQGFTDTQYF. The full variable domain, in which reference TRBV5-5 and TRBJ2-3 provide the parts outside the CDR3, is DAGVTQSPTHLIKTRGQQVTLRCSPISGHKSVSWYQQVLGQGPQFIFQYYEKEERGRGNFPDRFSARQFPNYSSELNVNALLLGDSALYLCASSLDPQGFTDTQYFGPGTRLTVL.

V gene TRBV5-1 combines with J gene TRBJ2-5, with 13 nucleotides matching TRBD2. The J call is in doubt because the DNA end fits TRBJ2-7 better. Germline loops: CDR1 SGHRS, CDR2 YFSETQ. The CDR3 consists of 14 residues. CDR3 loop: CASSWTSGGYEQYF. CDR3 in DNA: TGCGCCAGCAGCTGGACTAGCGGGGGCTACGAGCAGTACTTC.

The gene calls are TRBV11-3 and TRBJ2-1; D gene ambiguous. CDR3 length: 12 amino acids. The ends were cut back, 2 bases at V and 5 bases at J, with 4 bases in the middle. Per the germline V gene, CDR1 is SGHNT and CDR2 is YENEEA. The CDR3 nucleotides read TGTGCCAGCAGCTTACCCAACAATGAGCAGTTCTTC. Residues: CASSLPNNEQFF.

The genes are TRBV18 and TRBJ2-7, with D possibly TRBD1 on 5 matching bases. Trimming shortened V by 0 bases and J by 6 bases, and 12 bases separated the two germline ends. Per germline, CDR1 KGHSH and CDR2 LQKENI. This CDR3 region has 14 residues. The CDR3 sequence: CASSPPIGVGEQYF. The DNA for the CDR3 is TGTGCCAGCTCACCACCGATAGGGGTCGGCGAGCAGTACTTC.

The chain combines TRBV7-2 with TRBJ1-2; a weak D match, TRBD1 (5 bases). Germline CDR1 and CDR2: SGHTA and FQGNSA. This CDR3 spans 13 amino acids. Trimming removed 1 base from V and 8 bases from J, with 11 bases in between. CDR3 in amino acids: CASSLVEGEGYTF. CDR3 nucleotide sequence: TGTGCCAGCAGCTTAGTCGAAGGGGAAGGCTACACCTTC.